The 2 T cell receptor beta chains listed next were all sequenced from one sample in a study of technical replicates of blood from a handful of donors. TCRdb's table, derived via immunoSEQ multiplex PCR, lists solely in-frame clones and lacks some. Among 85,000 to 100,000 clones, approximately 95% were seen once, and the ten largest hold about 0.21%. Sequenced material: T cells isolated from PBMCs. Receptors originate from a human donor in good health.

The V and J genes are TRBV4-1 and TRBJ2-5; 10 bases fit TRBD2. CDR3 length: 17 amino acids. Germline CDR1 MGHRA, CDR2 YSYEKL. V was pared by 3 bases and J by 2 bases, with 9 bases of the junction left unmatched. The CDR3 loop is CASSHNPSGGVQETQYF. CDR3 DNA: TGCGCCAGCAGCCACAATCCTAGCGGGGGAGTTCAAGAGACCCAGTACTTC.

The chain employs TRBV19 and TRBJ2-7, with 12 positions matching TRBD2. The junction had 4 bases not matched to a gene; V was cut back by 4 bases and J by 0 bases. CDR3 size: 16 residues. The germline V gene has CDR1 LNHDA and CDR2 SQIVND (reference sequence). DNA for the CDR3: TGTGCCAGTAGTAGGACTAGCGGGGCTAGCTCCTACGAGCAGTACTTC. It yields the protein CASSRTSGASSYEQYF.